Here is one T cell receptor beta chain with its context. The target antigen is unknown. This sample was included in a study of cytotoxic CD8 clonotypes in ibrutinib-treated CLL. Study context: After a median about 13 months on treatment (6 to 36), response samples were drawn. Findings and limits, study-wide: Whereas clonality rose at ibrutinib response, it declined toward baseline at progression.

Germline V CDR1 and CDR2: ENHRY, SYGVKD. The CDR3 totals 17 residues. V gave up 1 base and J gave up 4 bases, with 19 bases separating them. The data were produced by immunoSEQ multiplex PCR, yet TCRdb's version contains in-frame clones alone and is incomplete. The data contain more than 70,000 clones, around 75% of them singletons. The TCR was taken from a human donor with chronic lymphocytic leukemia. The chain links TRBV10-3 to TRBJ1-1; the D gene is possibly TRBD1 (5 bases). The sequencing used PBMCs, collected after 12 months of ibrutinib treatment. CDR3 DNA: TGTGCCATCAGTGAGTTGAATCTTGGGGGGTTGGGCACTGAAGCTTTCTTT. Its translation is CAISELNLGGLGTEAFF.